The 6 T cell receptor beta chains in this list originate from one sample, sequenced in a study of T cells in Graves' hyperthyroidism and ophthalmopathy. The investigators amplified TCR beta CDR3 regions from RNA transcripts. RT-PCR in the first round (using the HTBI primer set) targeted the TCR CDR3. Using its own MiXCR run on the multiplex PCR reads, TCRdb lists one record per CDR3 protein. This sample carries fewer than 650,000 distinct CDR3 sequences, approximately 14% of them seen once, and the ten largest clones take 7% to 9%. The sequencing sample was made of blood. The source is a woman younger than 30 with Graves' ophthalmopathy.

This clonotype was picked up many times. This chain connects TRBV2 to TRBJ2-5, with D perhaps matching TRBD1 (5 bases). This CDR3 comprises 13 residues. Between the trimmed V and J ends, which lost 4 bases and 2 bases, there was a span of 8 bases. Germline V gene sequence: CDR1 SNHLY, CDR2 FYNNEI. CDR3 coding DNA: TGTGCCAGCAGTGGGAGACAGCAAGAGACCCAGTACTTC. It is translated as CASSGRQQETQYF.

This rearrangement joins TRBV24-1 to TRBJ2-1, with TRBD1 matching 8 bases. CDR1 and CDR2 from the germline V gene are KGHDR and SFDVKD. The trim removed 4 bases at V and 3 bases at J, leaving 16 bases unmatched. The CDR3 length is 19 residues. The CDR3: CATSDPRGLVKENYNEQFF. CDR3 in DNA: TGTGCCACCAGTGACCCCAGGGGGCTGGTAAAGGAAAACTACAATGAGCAGTTCTTC.

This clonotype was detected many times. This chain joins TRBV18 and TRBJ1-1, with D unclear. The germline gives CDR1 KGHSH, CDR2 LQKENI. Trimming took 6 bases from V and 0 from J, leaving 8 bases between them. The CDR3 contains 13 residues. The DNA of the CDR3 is TGTGCCAGCTCTCCCGTACTGAACACTGAAGCTTTCTTT. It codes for CASSPVLNTEAFF.

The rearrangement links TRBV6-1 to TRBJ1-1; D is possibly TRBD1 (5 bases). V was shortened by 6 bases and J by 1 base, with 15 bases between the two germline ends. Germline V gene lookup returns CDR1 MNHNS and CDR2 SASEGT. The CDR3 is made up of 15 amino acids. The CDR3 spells CASSLSRTTNTEAFF. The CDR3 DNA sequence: TGTGCCAGCAGCCTATCCCGGACAACGAACACTGAAGCTTTCTTT.

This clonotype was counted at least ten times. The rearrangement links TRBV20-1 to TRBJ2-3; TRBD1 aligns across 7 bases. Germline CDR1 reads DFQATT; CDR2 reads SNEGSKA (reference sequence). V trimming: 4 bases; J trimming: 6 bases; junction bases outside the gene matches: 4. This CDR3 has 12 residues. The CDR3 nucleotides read TGCAGTGCTACCAGCAGGGGGGATACGCAGTATTTT. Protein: CSATSRGDTQYF.

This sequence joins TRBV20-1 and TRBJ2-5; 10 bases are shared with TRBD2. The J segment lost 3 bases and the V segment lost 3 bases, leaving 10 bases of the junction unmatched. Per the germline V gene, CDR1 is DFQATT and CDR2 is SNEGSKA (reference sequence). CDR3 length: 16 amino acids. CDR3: CSARSITSGTEETQYF. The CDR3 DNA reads TGCAGTGCTAGGTCCATTACTAGCGGGACGGAAGAGACCCAGTACTTC.